This TCR beta chain comes out of a study of cytomegalovirus exposure and HLA in healthy donors. On the study more broadly: Among about 400 genotyped donors, about 85% fell in the Caucasian-associated ancestry cluster.

The study, taken as a whole, reports: Most TCRs appeared rarely, but some public TCRs recurred in many donors. In all likelihood, a cluster of highly shared sequence variants was a sequencing artifact. Looking again later, the authors saw that most CMV-associated TCR beta chains seemed HLA-restricted.

Turning to this clone: Its matching antigen is unknown.

V lost 6 bases to trimming and J lost 1 base, with 9 bases between them. This CDR3 has 13 amino acids. CDR1 and CDR2 (germline): MNHNY, SVGAGI (reference sequence). The primer mix had 60 Vbeta and 13 Jbeta primers. Libraries were prepared by immunoSEQ multiplex PCR; TCRdb keeps only in-frame clonotypes and omits some of them. The profile covers under 200,000 clones, with roughly 80% appearing a single time and less than 2% taken by the ten largest. This sequence joins TRBV6-6 and TRBJ1-1; D not resolved. This clonotype was obtained from a woman between 18 and 29 years old in good health and CMV-seronegative. Sequencing was carried out using PBMCs. The CDR3 reads CASSFSGNTEAFF. In DNA form, the CDR3 reads TGTGCCAGCAGCTTTTCAGGGAACACTGAAGCTTTCTTT.